This TCR beta chain was documented in a study of response to subunit inactivated influenza vaccine. This clonotype was detected only a few times. Its specificity is unknown. TCRdb recomputed calls from the RT-PCR reads with MiXCR, one row per CDR3 protein. The table includes approximately 500,000 distinct CDR3 sequences, around 15% detected once. Findings and caveats of the study: Each seasonal flu vaccination may recruit only limited new T cells, authors suggested.

Germline CDR1 DFQATT, CDR2 SNEGSKA (reference sequence). Between the trimmed V and J ends, which lost 0 bases and 4 bases, there was a span of 12 bases. The CDR3 has 14 amino acids. The clonotype was recovered from a man aged 50-60 years who received an inactivated influenza vaccine. The chain has TRBV20-1 and TRBJ1-2; D is unresolved. Sequencing was performed on PBMCs from blood, taken approximately 13 days after vaccination. The CDR3 region is CSAREIRQSYGYTF. The CDR3 DNA is TGCAGTGCTAGAGAAATACGGCAGAGCTATGGCTACACCTTC.